This entry lists 21 T cell receptor beta chains sequenced from one sample in a study of control samples from healthy donors and cancer patients (dated by TCRdb to between 2020 and 2021). Libraries were constructed by the immunoSEQ multiplex PCR assay. TCRdb took over this immuneACCESS table, retaining in-frame rearrangements with V and J assigned. Such tables are incomplete; in checked studies, under half of the missing clones stem from an unresolved V gene, and the remainder is unexplained. The sample contains 35,000 to 55,000 clones, about 87% of them found a single time. The top ten constitute 9.5% to 13% of the sample. Sequenced material: PBMCs. These receptors were obtained from a woman aged 60 to 75 with lung cancer.

The chain carries TRBV10-2 and TRBJ2-1; 13 bases match TRBD2. Germline assignment: CDR1 WSHSY and CDR2 SAAADI. There are 15 residues in the CDR3. The V segment lost 7 bases and the J segment 6 bases; nucleotides outside the gene matches: 6. In DNA form, the CDR3 reads TGCGCCAGCACCTCGGGACTAGCGGGATCCAATGAGCAGTTCTTC. It encodes CASTSGLAGSNEQFF.

The V and J genes are TRBV5-6 and TRBJ2-3; 10 bases match TRBD2. Germline V gene sequence: CDR1 SGHDT, CDR2 YYEEEE. This CDR3 spans 17 amino acids. The junction had 8 bases not matched to a gene; V was cut back by 0 bases and J by 4 bases. CDR3 sequence (DNA): TGTGCCAGCAGCTTGGACAGGCTAGCGGGAGAAGCAGATACGCAGTATTTT. Translation gives CASSLDRLAGEADTQYF.

V gene TRBV6-5 combines with J gene TRBJ1-4; 8 nucleotides match TRBD1. Per the germline V gene, CDR1 is MNHEY and CDR2 is SVGAGI. V lost 6 bases, J lost 7 bases, and 7 bases stayed unmatched. The CDR3 totals 14 residues. The DNA of the CDR3 is TGTGCCAGCAGAGCCTCAGGGGGCGGTGAAAAACTGTTTTTT. It encodes CASRASGGGEKLFF.

The J gene is TRBJ2-7, the V gene TRBV3-1 (or the pseudogene TRBV3-2); D unclear. This CDR3 spans 11 amino acids. The ends were cut back, 5 bases at V and 2 bases at J, with 4 bases in the middle. Per germline, CDR1 LGHDT and CDR2 YNNKEL (reference sequence). The CDR3 DNA follows: TGTGCCAGCAGCTCCGCCTACGAGCAGTACTTC. Protein: CASSSAYEQYF.

This rearrangement joins TRBV9 to TRBJ2-1, with D unclear. V lost 2 bases, J lost 0 bases, and 9 bases lay in between. The CDR3 contains 15 residues. CDR1 SGDLS and CDR2 YYNGEE come from the germline V gene. CDR3 loop: CASSVSASSYNEQFF. CDR3 bases: TGTGCCAGCAGCGTTAGTGCTAGCTCCTACAATGAGCAGTTCTTC.

This clone appeared once. The genes are TRBV10-3 and TRBJ2-1; 12 positions agree with TRBD2. Germline trimming cut 3 bases from V and 7 bases from J; bases unmatched to any gene: 19. The germline CDR1 and CDR2 sequences are ENHRY and SYGVKD. The length of the CDR3 is 20 residues. The CDR3 loop is CAISDYRLAGASNMKNEQFF. Here the CDR3 DNA reads TGTGCCATCAGTGATTACAGACTAGCGGGAGCCTCGAACATGAAGAATGAGCAGTTCTTC.

This clone was detected a few times. The chain links TRBV3-1 (or the pseudogene TRBV3-2) to TRBJ2-3; tentative D call: TRBD2 (7 bases). V shed 7 bases and J shed 1 base, with 15 bases lying between them. CDR1 and CDR2 from the germline V gene are LGHDT and YNNKEL (reference sequence). The CDR3 length is 15 residues. The CDR3 sequence: CASTPAGAGTDTQYF. CDR3 in DNA: TGTGCCAGCACCCCGGCGGGGGCGGGCACAGATACGCAGTATTTT.

The rearrangement uses TRBV6-2 or TRBV6-3 and TRBJ2-6, with D unclear. V dropped 5 bases and J dropped 0 bases, with 11 bases sitting between them. CDR3 size: 16 residues. Germline V CDR1 and CDR2: MNHEY, SVGEGT. The CDR3 loop reads CASSLGVGSGANVLTF. CDR3 nucleotides: TGTGCCAGCAGTCTTGGGGTGGGCTCTGGGGCCAACGTCCTGACTTTC.

This chain links TRBV5-6 with TRBJ1-1; D not resolved. V was pared by 6 bases and J by 5 bases, with 8 bases between. CDR3 length: 11 residues. CDR1 is SGHDT, CDR2 YYEEEE, per germline. The CDR3 DNA is TGTGCCAGCATTTTTGGGACTGAAGCTTTCTTT. It is translated as CASIFGTEAFF.

The genes are TRBV18 and TRBJ2-7; 14 positions agree with TRBD2. The ends lost 3 bases at V and 7 bases at J; junction bases unmatched: 8. The CDR3 is made up of 16 amino acids. Germline V gene data show CDR1 as KGHSH and CDR2 as LQKENI. Here the CDR3 reads CASSPGSGLAGDEQYF. DNA of the CDR3: TGTGCCAGCTCACCCGGATCGGGACTAGCGGGAGATGAGCAGTACTTC.

This chain uses TRBV5-6 with TRBJ2-1; 9 nucleotides agree with TRBD2. The CDR3 runs 16 residues. Germline V gene data show CDR1 as SGHDT and CDR2 as YYEEEE. The V segment lost 4 bases and the J segment 9 bases; nucleotides outside the gene matches: 14. For the CDR3, the DNA is TGTGCCAGCAGCCCTAATAGCGGGAGCGCCTGGTCTGAGCAGTTCTTC. Translating gives CASSPNSGSAWSEQFF.

This clone came up once. The rearrangement joins TRBV15 to TRBJ1-4; 10 bases map to TRBD1. Germline V gives CDR1 LNHNV, CDR2 YYDKDF (reference sequence). V shed 6 bases, J shed 8 bases, and the junction held 12 bases outside the gene matches. This CDR3 is 16 amino acids long. CDR3: CATRAYGTGDDEKLFF. The CDR3, as DNA: TGTGCCACCAGGGCTTACGGGACAGGGGACGACGAAAAACTGTTTTTT.

The gene calls are TRBV30 and TRBJ2-3, with 13 bases aligning to TRBD2. The CDR3 runs 16 residues. CDR1 is GTSNPN and CDR2 is SVGIG in the germline V gene (reference sequence). Losses at the gene ends were 2 bases for V and 6 bases for J; bases not matched to a gene: 8. As DNA, the CDR3 is TGTGCCTGGAGTTTTCCGACTAGCGGGAGGTCGGATACGCAGTATTTT. Residues: CAWSFPTSGRSDTQYF.

The chain's CDR3 is CASSAGTSGSYEQFF. As DNA, the CDR3 is TGTGCCAGCAGCGCCGGGACTAGCGGGAGCTATGAGCAGTTCTTC. The V call is TRBV3-1 (or the pseudogene TRBV3-2), the J call TRBJ2-1, with 14 positions matching TRBD2. Trimming removed 5 bases from V and 8 bases from J; junction bases left unmatched: 5. The CDR3 totals 15 residues. Germline V lookup: CDR1 LGHDT, CDR2 YNNKEL (reference sequence).

The V call is TRBV29-1, the J call TRBJ1-2, with TRBD1 identical over 11 bases. This CDR3 is built from 15 residues. Germline V gene data show CDR1 as SQVTM and CDR2 as ANQGSEA. With V trimmed by 1 base and J by 8 bases, 9 bases remained unmatched. DNA for the CDR3: TGCAGCGTTGAAGGAGGACAGGGGGCATCGTGGGGCTACACCTTC. Its translation is CSVEGGQGASWGYTF.

The sample holds one count of this clone. CDR3 in DNA: TGTGCCACCAGCCGGGACAGGGGGCTCAATGAGCAGTTCTTC. This sequence encodes CATSRDRGLNEQFF. The gene calls are TRBV24-1 and TRBJ2-1; 12 nucleotides agree with TRBD1. The V gene's germline CDR1 is KGHDR and CDR2 SFDVKD. The junction had 3 bases not matched to a gene; V was cut back by 7 bases and J by 6 bases. The CDR3 runs to 14 residues.

This sequence joins TRBV7-9 and TRBJ2-7; 8 bases fit TRBD2. Germline CDR1 and CDR2: SEHNR and FQNEAQ (reference sequence). The CDR3 is 17 residues long. V dropped 2 bases and J dropped 1; count of bases not matched to a gene: 10. The CDR3 DNA reads as TGTGCCAGCAGCTTAAGGCCGGGGCTAGCGGGTTCCTACGAGCAGTACTTC. Its protein product is CASSLRPGLAGSYEQYF.

By share, this clone counts as medium-sized (0.01 to 0.1%). V and J are TRBV19 and TRBJ2-2, with D uncertain. The CDR3 runs to 14 residues. V was cut by 3 bases and J by 5 bases, with 10 bases left in between. Germline V CDR1 and CDR2: LNHDA, SQIVND (reference sequence). The CDR3 region is CASSITSVTGELFF. In nucleotides, the CDR3 is TGTGCCAGTAGTATTACGTCAGTGACCGGGGAGCTGTTTTTT.

The chain has TRBV11-2 and TRBJ2-1; unclear D gene. V was pared by 5 bases and J by 6 bases, with 14 bases between. This CDR3 has 14 residues. Germline V gives CDR1 SGHAT, CDR2 FQNNGV. The CDR3, as DNA: TGTGCCAGCAGCCCCCTAGTGGCGGCCAATGAGCAGTTCTTC. This encodes CASSPLVAANEQFF.

The chain joins TRBV19 to TRBJ1-2, with D unresolved. The CDR3 spans 13 residues. Germline assignment: CDR1 LNHDA and CDR2 SQIVND (reference sequence). V dropped 4 bases and J dropped 7 bases, with 13 bases sitting between them. The CDR3 reads CASSTLLSGGYTF. CDR3 coding DNA: TGTGCCAGTAGTACACTCCTTAGTGGTGGCTACACCTTC.

This clone has only one observation. The chain carries TRBV6-5 and TRBJ1-6; no definite D call. Germline V CDR1 and CDR2: MNHEY, SVGAGI. The CDR3 is made up of 14 amino acids. Trimming took off 5 bases at V and 6 bases at J, with 11 bases between the two ends. CDR3 DNA sequence: TGTGCCAGCAGTCCCCTCCAAGTTAATTCACCCCTCCACTTT. Its protein is CASSPLQVNSPLHF.